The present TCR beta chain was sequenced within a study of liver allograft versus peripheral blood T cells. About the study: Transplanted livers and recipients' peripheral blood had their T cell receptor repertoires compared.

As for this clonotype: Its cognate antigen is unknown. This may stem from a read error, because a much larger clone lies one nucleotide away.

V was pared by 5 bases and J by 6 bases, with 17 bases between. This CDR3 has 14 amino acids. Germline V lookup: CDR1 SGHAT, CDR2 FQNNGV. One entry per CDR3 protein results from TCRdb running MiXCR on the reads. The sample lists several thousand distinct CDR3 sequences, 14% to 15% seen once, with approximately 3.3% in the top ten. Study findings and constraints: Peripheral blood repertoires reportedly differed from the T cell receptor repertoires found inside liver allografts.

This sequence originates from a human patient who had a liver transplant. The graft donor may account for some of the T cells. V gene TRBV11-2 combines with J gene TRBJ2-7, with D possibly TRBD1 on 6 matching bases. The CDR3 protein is CASSRQGSVAEQYF. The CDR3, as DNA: TGTGCCAGCAGCAGGCAGGGGTCCGTAGCCGAGCAGTACTTC.